The sequence of this T cell receptor beta chain was determined in a study of blood T cell repertoires in COVID-19 (dated by TCRdb to 2019 to 2021). Background for the entire study: Collaborator samples came from the United States, Italy and Spain and covered acute and convalescent phases of COVID-19. The prospective study material was composed of cDNA or gDNA derived from T cells, B-cell-depleted T cells, or PBMCs. Subjects who had been exposed to COVID-19, were actively infected with it, or had recovered from it provided the deeply sampled blood TCRbeta repertoires that made up the dataset. The repertoires were made available in a free public database intended to serve as a resource for research on the immune response to SARS-CoV-2. The samples were drawn from two sources: the first 160 participants of the ongoing ImmuneRACE study, and 1,000 to 1,500 subjects contributed by 6 global collaborators. Nearly every sample came with metadata listing a de-identified subject ID, COVID-19 status, age in years and sex. Where available, HLA class I and class II types were taken from metadata supplied by the sample provider and were not determined by assay-based typing.

About this clone: This clone's antigen is unknown. No much larger clonotype is one base removed from it; base qualities were not supplied.

What the study reported, not specific to this receptor: How much clinical and demographic metadata was included differed by source and by participant, and the metadata was provided uncurated.

Collaborating institutions collected whole blood in K2EDTA tubes following their own protocols. For TCRbeta analysis, collaborator samples were shipped as frozen whole blood, as isolated PBMCs, or as DNA extracted from either sample type. For CDR1 and CDR2, the germline V gene lists SGHTA and FQGNSA. The junction carries 8 bases between V and J, which are trimmed by 3 bases and 2 bases respectively. Counted from cysteine to phenylalanine, this CDR3 has 13 amino acids. The CDR3 DNA has 39 bases and is translated from base 1. TCRbeta CDR3 regions were amplified from genomic DNA using the immunoSEQ Assay, a bias-controlled multiplex PCR. Per the source publication's procedure: The number of nucleated cells in each sample was estimated from the amplification of reference gene primers within the assay. To quantify the absolute abundance of each unique TCRbeta CDR3 rearrangement, sequence reads were collapsed and filtered. For each sample, productive Simpson clonality was calculated by taking the square root of Simpson's diversity index across productive rearrangements. Not all clones reach the TCRdb copy of this immuneACCESS table, which keeps in-frame sequences only. Checked studies attribute under half of the gap to unresolved V genes and leave the rest unexplained. The DNA was the basis for D and trimming; V, J and clone size are from that table. The sample data list about 150,000 clones, and roughly 90% of these were observed just once. The ten largest clones take up about 2.8% of the sample.

Source material: peripheral blood. This receptor was obtained from a man in his sixties with acute or convalescent COVID-19. Recombination linked TRBV7-2 to TRBJ2-7, with the D gene not clear enough to name. The DNA is as follows: TGTGCCAGCAGCTTGTCGCAGGCCTACGAGCAGTACTTC. Its protein product is CASSLSQAYEQYF.